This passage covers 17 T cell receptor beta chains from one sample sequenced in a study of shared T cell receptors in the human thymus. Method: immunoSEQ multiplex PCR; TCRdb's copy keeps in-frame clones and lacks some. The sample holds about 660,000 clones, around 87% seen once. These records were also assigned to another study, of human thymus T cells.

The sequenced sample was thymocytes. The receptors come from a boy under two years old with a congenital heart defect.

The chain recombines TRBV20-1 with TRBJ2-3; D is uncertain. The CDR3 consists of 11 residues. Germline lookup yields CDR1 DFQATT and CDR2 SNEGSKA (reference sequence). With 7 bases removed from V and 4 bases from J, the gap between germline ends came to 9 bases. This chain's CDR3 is CSGSLADTQYF. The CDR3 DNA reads TGCAGTGGCAGTCTTGCAGATACGCAGTATTTT.

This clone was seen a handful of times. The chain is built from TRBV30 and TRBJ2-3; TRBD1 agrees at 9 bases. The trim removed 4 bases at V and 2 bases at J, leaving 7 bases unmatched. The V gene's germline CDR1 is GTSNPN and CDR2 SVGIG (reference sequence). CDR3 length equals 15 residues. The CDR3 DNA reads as TGTGCCTGGACTATGGACAGGGGAACCACAGATACGCAGTATTTT. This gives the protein CAWTMDRGTTDTQYF.

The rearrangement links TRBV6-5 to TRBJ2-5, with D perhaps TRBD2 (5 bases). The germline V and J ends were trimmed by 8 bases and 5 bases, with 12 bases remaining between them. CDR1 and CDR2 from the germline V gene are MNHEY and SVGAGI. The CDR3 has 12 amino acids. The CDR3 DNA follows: TGTGCCAGCGGCGAACGGAGGGAGACCCAGTACTTC. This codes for CASGERRETQYF.

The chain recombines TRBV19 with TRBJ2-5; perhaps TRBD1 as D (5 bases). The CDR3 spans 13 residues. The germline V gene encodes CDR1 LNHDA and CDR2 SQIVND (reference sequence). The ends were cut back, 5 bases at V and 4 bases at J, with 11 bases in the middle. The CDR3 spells CASSYRYRETQYF. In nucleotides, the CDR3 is TGTGCCAGTAGTTACAGGTATCGAGAGACCCAGTACTTC.

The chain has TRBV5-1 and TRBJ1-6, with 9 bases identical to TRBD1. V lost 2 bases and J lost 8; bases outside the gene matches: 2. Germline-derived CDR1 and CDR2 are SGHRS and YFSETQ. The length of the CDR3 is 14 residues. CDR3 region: CASSLWTGDSPLHF. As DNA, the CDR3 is TGCGCCAGCAGCTTATGGACAGGGGATTCACCCCTCCACTTT.

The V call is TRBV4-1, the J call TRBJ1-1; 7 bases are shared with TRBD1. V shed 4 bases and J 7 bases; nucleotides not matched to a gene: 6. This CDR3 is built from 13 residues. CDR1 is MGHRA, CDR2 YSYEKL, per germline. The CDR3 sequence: CASSPGGTNEAFF. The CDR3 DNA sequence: TGCGCCAGCAGCCCAGGGGGTACGAATGAAGCTTTCTTT.

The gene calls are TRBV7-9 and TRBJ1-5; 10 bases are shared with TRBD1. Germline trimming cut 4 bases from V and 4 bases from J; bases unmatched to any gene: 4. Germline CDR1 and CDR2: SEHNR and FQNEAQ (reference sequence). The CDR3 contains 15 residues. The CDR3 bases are TGTGCCAGCAGCTCGGACAGGGGGGTAAATCAGCCCCAGCATTTT. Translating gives CASSSDRGVNQPQHF.

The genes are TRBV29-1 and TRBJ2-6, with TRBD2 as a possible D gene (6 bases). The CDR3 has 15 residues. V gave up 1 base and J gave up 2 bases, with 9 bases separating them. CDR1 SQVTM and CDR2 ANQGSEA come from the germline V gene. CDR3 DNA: TGCAGCGTTGAAGCCAGGGAGGCTGGGGCCAACGTCCTGACTTTC. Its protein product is CSVEAREAGANVLTF.

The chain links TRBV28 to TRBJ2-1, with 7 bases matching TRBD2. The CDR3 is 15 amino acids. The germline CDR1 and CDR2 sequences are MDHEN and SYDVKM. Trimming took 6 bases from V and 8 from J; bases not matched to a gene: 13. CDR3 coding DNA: TGTGCCAGCAGCACAGCGGGACCCGCGAGGGATGAGCAGTTCTTC. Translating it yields CASSTAGPARDEQFF.

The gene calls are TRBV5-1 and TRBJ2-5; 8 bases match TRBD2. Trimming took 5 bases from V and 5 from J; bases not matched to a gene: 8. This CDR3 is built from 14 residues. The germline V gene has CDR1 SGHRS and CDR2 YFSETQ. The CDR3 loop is CASRNSGIEETQYF. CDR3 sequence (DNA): TGCGCCAGCAGGAATAGCGGGATTGAGGAGACCCAGTACTTC.

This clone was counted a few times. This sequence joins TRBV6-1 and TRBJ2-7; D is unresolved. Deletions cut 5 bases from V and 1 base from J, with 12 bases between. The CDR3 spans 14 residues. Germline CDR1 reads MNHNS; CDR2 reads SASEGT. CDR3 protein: CASSPQVSSYEQYF. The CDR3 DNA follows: TGTGCCAGCAGTCCTCAGGTGTCATCCTACGAGCAGTACTTC.

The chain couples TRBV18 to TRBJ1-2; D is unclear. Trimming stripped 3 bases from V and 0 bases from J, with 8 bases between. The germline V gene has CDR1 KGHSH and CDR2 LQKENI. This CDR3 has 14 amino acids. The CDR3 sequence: CASSPASANYGYTF. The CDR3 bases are TGTGCCAGCTCACCGGCAAGCGCTAACTATGGCTACACCTTC.

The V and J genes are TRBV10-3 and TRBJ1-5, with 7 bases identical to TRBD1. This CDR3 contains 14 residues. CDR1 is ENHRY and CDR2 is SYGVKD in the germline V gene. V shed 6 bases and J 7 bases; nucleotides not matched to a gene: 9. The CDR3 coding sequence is TGTGCCATCAGCCCACAGGGGCGGAGGCAGCCCCAGCATTTT. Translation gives CAISPQGRRQPQHF.

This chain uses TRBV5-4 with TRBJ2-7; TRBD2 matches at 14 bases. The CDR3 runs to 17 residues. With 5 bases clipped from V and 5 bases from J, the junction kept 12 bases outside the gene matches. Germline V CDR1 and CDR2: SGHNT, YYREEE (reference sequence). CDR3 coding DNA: TGTGCCAGCAGTCCCGGGACTAGCGGGAGCGGGTCCCACGAGCAGTACTTC. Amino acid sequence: CASSPGTSGSGSHEQYF.

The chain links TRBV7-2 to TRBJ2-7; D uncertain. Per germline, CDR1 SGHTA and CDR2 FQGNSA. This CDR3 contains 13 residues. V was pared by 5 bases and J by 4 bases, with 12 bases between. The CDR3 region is CASSPPDGYEQYF. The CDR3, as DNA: TGTGCCAGCAGCCCACCCGACGGGTACGAGCAGTACTTC.

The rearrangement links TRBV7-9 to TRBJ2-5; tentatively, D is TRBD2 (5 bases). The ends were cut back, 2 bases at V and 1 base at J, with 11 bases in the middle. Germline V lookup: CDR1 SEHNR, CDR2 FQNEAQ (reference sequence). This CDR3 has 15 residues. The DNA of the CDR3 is TGTGCCAGCAGCTTAATCTGGGCGGGCCAAGAGACCCAGTACTTC. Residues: CASSLIWAGQETQYF.

Written as DNA, the CDR3 is TGTGCCAGCAGCCAGACAGGGGCTGAAGCTTTCTTT. Protein sequence: CASSQTGAEAFF. The chain employs TRBV11-2 and TRBJ1-1; 8 bases match TRBD1. The CDR3 is made up of 12 amino acids. Losses at the gene ends were 5 bases for V and 6 bases for J; bases not matched to a gene: 2. The germline V gene encodes CDR1 SGHAT and CDR2 FQNNGV.